These T cell receptor beta chains were read from a single sample in a study of beta chain features in type 1 diabetes. Data came from immunoSEQ multiplex PCR; TCRdb stores just in-frame clones and leaves some out. Of about 340,000 clones in the sample, about 14% were seen once. The sample comprised naive CD4+ T cells from blood. The source is a woman younger than 35 with type 1 diabetes. The CDR3 runs from the conserved cysteine through the conserved F or W. A D gene is named only where the DNA matches it firmly. Rows give clone size only sometimes, using once, few, many, or a class for an expanded clone.

len: 13
abundance: few
j_gene: TRBJ1-3
d_gene: .
v_gene: TRBV4-3
CDR3aa: CASSPKGGDTIYF
CDR3nt: TGCGCCAGCAGCCCTAAAGGGGGAGACACCATATATTTT

len: 14
abundance: .
j_gene: TRBJ2-5
d_gene: TRBD2
v_gene: TRBV5-5
CDR3aa: CASSLGAGAETQYF
CDR3nt: TGTGCCAGCAGCTTGGGTGCGGGAGCGGAGACCCAGTACTTC

len: 13
abundance: .
j_gene: TRBJ2-5
d_gene: .
v_gene: TRBV18
CDR3aa: CASSPDIQETQYF
CDR3nt: TGTGCCAGCTCACCAGACATACAGGAGACCCAGTACTTC

len: 15
abundance: .
j_gene: TRBJ2-1
d_gene: TRBD1
v_gene: TRBV7-3
CDR3aa: CASSPQGARYNEQFF
CDR3nt: TGTGCCAGCAGCCCGCAGGGGGCGCGGTACAATGAGCAGTTCTTC

len: 15
abundance: .
j_gene: TRBJ1-2
d_gene: .
v_gene: TRBV6-8
CDR3aa: CASSWGRVRSYGYTF
CDR3nt: TGTGCCAGCAGTTGGGGCCGGGTGCGGTCCTATGGCTACACCTTC

len: 17
abundance: few
j_gene: TRBJ2-4
d_gene: .
v_gene: TRBV25-1
CDR3aa: CASSEFGPGVAKNIQYF
CDR3nt: TGTGCCAGCAGTGAATTCGGACCGGGGGTTGCCAAAAACATTCAGTACTTC

len: 12
abundance: .
j_gene: TRBJ2-1
d_gene: .
v_gene: TRBV5-1
CDR3aa: CASTEGIDEQFF
CDR3nt: TGCGCCAGCACCGAGGGTATCGATGAGCAGTTCTTC

len: 14
abundance: .
j_gene: TRBJ2-7
d_gene: TRBD2
v_gene: TRBV2
CDR3aa: CASNTRGGAYEQYF
CDR3nt: TGTGCCAGCAACACCCGGGGGGGGGCCTACGAGCAGTACTTC

len: 14
abundance: .
j_gene: TRBJ2-1
d_gene: .
v_gene: TRBV10-3
CDR3aa: CAISLGTPDNEQFF
CDR3nt: TGTGCCATCAGTTTGGGGACACCCGACAATGAGCAGTTCTTC

len: 13
abundance: few
j_gene: TRBJ2-7
d_gene: .
v_gene: TRBV30
CDR3aa: CAWSPGTWYEQYF
CDR3nt: TGTGCCTGGAGCCCCGGGACTTGGTACGAGCAGTACTTC

len: 16
abundance: .
j_gene: TRBJ2-2
d_gene: TRBD1
v_gene: TRBV19
CDR3aa: CASRESDRGSTGELFF
CDR3nt: TGTGCCAGTAGGGAGTCGGACAGGGGGAGCACCGGGGAGCTGTTTTTT

len: 15
abundance: .
j_gene: TRBJ2-3
d_gene: TRBD1
v_gene: TRBV9
CDR3aa: CASSVMDRGTDTQYF
CDR3nt: TGTGCCAGCAGCGTAATGGACAGGGGAACAGATACGCAGTATTTT

len: 15
abundance: .
j_gene: TRBJ2-1
d_gene: .
v_gene: TRBV4-3
CDR3aa: CASSLSSGLGNEQFF
CDR3nt: TGCGCCAGCAGCCTGTCCTCCGGGTTGGGCAATGAGCAGTTCTTC

len: 14
abundance: few
j_gene: TRBJ2-7
d_gene: .
v_gene: TRBV27
CDR3aa: CASRQEGSSYEQYF
CDR3nt: TGTGCCAGCAGACAGGAGGGCTCCTCCTACGAGCAGTACTTC

len: 15
abundance: few
j_gene: TRBJ1-2
d_gene: TRBD1
v_gene: TRBV30
CDR3aa: CAWSPGTGGWYGYTF
CDR3nt: TGTGCCTGGAGCCCCGGGACAGGGGGCTGGTATGGCTACACCTTC

len: 14
abundance: few
j_gene: TRBJ1-1
d_gene: TRBD1
v_gene: TRBV15
CDR3aa: CATSRGPGGVGAFF
CDR3nt: TGTGCCACCAGCAGGGGACCAGGGGGCGTCGGGGCTTTCTTT

len: 14
abundance: .
j_gene: TRBJ2-3
d_gene: .
v_gene: TRBV28
CDR3aa: CASSLGGSTDTQYF
CDR3nt: TGTGCCAGCAGTTTAGGAGGGAGTACAGATACGCAGTATTTT

len: 12
abundance: .
j_gene: TRBJ2-5
d_gene: .
v_gene: TRBV29-1
CDR3aa: CSVSSSGETQYF
CDR3nt: TGCAGCGTCAGCTCCTCCGGGGAGACCCAGTACTTC

len: 11
abundance: .
j_gene: TRBJ2-5
d_gene: .
v_gene: TRBV20-1
CDR3aa: CSARDREPQYF
CDR3nt: TGCAGTGCTAGAGACCGGGAGCCCCAGTACTTC

len: 12
abundance: few
j_gene: TRBJ2-1
d_gene: .
v_gene: TRBV5-4
CDR3aa: CASSPNYNEQFF
CDR3nt: TGTGCCAGCAGCCCCAATTACAATGAGCAGTTCTTC

len: 13
abundance: few
j_gene: TRBJ1-2
d_gene: .
v_gene: TRBV27
CDR3aa: CASSSPGLYGYTF
CDR3nt: TGTGCCAGCAGTTCCCCAGGACTCTATGGCTACACCTTC

len: 17
abundance: few
j_gene: TRBJ2-1
d_gene: TRBD2
v_gene: TRBV18
CDR3aa: CASSPRGLAGLIDEQFF
CDR3nt: TGTGCCAGCTCACCTCGCGGACTAGCGGGATTGATCGATGAGCAGTTCTTC

len: 17
abundance: .
j_gene: TRBJ1-1
d_gene: .
v_gene: TRBV5-4
CDR3aa: CASSHNAITGVNTEAFF
CDR3nt: TGTGCCAGCAGCCATAACGCTATCACGGGGGTGAACACTGAAGCTTTCTTT

len: 14
abundance: .
j_gene: TRBJ2-3
d_gene: TRBD1
v_gene: TRBV2
CDR3aa: CASSPTGQGDTQYF
CDR3nt: TGTGCCAGCAGCCCGACAGGGCAGGGAGATACGCAGTATTTT

len: 15
abundance: .
j_gene: TRBJ2-1
d_gene: TRBD2
v_gene: TRBV13
CDR3aa: CASSLLAGVFTEQFF
CDR3nt: TGTGCCAGCAGCTTACTAGCGGGAGTTTTCACTGAGCAGTTCTTC

len: 16
abundance: .
j_gene: TRBJ2-1
d_gene: TRBD2
v_gene: TRBV5-1
CDR3aa: CASSLQETSAKNEQFF
CDR3nt: TGCGCCAGCAGCTTGCAGGAGACTAGCGCGAAGAATGAGCAGTTCTTC

len: 16
abundance: .
j_gene: TRBJ2-7
d_gene: TRBD1
v_gene: TRBV28
CDR3aa: CASSTAGTGAFYEQYF
CDR3nt: TGTGCCAGCAGCACAGCCGGGACAGGGGCCTTCTACGAGCAGTACTTC

len: 14
abundance: .
j_gene: TRBJ1-1
d_gene: TRBD1
v_gene: TRBV5-1
CDR3aa: CASSSGQGSTEAFF
CDR3nt: TGCGCCAGCAGCTCCGGACAGGGGAGTACTGAAGCTTTCTTT

len: 17
abundance: few
j_gene: TRBJ1-2
d_gene: TRBD1
v_gene: TRBV28
CDR3aa: CASRTSPARSGGGGYTF
CDR3nt: TGTGCCAGCAGGACGTCCCCGGCTCGATCAGGGGGCGGTGGCTACACCTTC

len: 16
abundance: .
j_gene: TRBJ2-5
d_gene: TRBD2
v_gene: TRBV7-2
CDR3aa: CASSLGLAGFQETQYF
CDR3nt: TGTGCCAGCAGCTTAGGACTAGCGGGATTCCAAGAGACCCAGTACTTC

len: 17
abundance: .
j_gene: TRBJ2-2
d_gene: .
v_gene: TRBV11-2
CDR3aa: CASRPGRGNRFTGELFF
CDR3nt: TGTGCCAGCAGGCCAGGTCGGGGGAACAGATTCACCGGGGAGCTGTTTTTT

len: 16
abundance: few
j_gene: TRBJ2-1
d_gene: TRBD2
v_gene: TRBV4-2
CDR3aa: CASSPRGLAGENEQFF
CDR3nt: TGTGCCAGCAGCCCAAGGGGACTAGCGGGAGAAAATGAGCAGTTCTTC

len: 16
abundance: .
j_gene: TRBJ2-1
d_gene: TRBD2
v_gene: TRBV4-2
CDR3aa: CASSQVLAGGGGEQFF
CDR3nt: TGTGCCAGCAGCCAAGTACTAGCGGGAGGTGGAGGTGAGCAGTTCTTC

len: 15
abundance: .
j_gene: TRBJ2-7
d_gene: .
v_gene: TRBV9
CDR3aa: CASSVGGVEGYEQYF
CDR3nt: TGTGCCAGCAGCGTAGGGGGGGTGGAAGGGTACGAGCAGTACTTC

len: 13
abundance: few
j_gene: TRBJ2-2
d_gene: .
v_gene: TRBV30
CDR3aa: CAGDGSNTGELFF
CDR3nt: TGTGCCGGAGACGGTTCGAACACCGGGGAGCTGTTTTTT

len: 14
abundance: .
j_gene: TRBJ1-1
d_gene: .
v_gene: TRBV6-6
CDR3aa: CASSYSRGNTEAFF
CDR3nt: TGTGCCAGCAGTTACTCACGGGGGAACACTGAAGCTTTCTTT

len: 16
abundance: few
j_gene: TRBJ2-7
d_gene: TRBD1
v_gene: TRBV14
CDR3aa: CASSQAPGTVAYEQYF
CDR3nt: TGTGCCAGCAGCCAAGCCCCGGGGACAGTCGCCTACGAGCAGTACTTC

len: 13
abundance: .
j_gene: TRBJ1-1
d_gene: .
v_gene: TRBV9
CDR3aa: CASSVEEDTEAFF
CDR3nt: TGTGCCAGCAGCGTGGAGGAGGACACTGAAGCTTTCTTT

len: 13
abundance: few
j_gene: TRBJ2-7
d_gene: TRBD1
v_gene: TRBV28
CDR3aa: CASSLDRGYEQYF
CDR3nt: TGTGCCAGCAGTTTAGACAGGGGGTACGAGCAGTACTTC

len: 15
abundance: .
j_gene: TRBJ1-1
d_gene: .
v_gene: TRBV10-3
CDR3aa: CAISAGLFGRGKAFF
CDR3nt: TGTGCCATCAGCGCCGGACTCTTCGGCCGAGGAAAAGCTTTCTTT

len: 13
abundance: .
j_gene: TRBJ2-5
d_gene: .
v_gene: TRBV7-9
CDR3aa: CASSFTGMETQYF
CDR3nt: TGTGCCAGCAGCTTCACAGGGATGGAGACCCAGTACTTC

len: 12
abundance: few
j_gene: TRBJ2-1
d_gene: TRBD2
v_gene: TRBV30
CDR3aa: CAWSVGLAKQFF
CDR3nt: TGTGCCTGGAGTGTGGGACTAGCGAAGCAGTTCTTC

len: 10
abundance: .
j_gene: TRBJ2-7
d_gene: .
v_gene: TRBV29-1
CDR3aa: CSGGSDEQYF
CDR3nt: TGCAGCGGGGGCTCGGACGAGCAGTACTTC

len: 13
abundance: .
j_gene: TRBJ1-2
d_gene: TRBD1
v_gene: TRBV7-9
CDR3aa: CASSQTGVYGYTF
CDR3nt: TGTGCCAGCAGCCAGACAGGGGTCTATGGCTACACCTTC

len: 14
abundance: .
j_gene: TRBJ2-3
d_gene: .
v_gene: TRBV5-1
CDR3aa: CASSFRTYTDTQYF
CDR3nt: TGCGCCAGCAGCTTCCGAACTTACACAGATACGCAGTATTTT

len: 12
abundance: few
j_gene: TRBJ1-2
d_gene: .
v_gene: TRBV28
CDR3aa: CASKTTGKSHTF
CDR3nt: TGTGCCAGCAAAACTACAGGGAAATCTCACACCTTC

len: 17
abundance: few
j_gene: TRBJ2-1
d_gene: TRBD2
v_gene: TRBV29-1
CDR3aa: CSVEGGSGREGRNEQFF
CDR3nt: TGCAGCGTTGAAGGGGGGAGTGGGCGGGAGGGCCGCAATGAGCAGTTCTTC

len: 15
abundance: .
j_gene: TRBJ2-5
d_gene: TRBD2
v_gene: TRBV7-9
CDR3aa: CASSLLAGVEETQYF
CDR3nt: TGTGCCAGCAGTTTGCTAGCGGGGGTAGAAGAGACCCAGTACTTC

len: 15
abundance: .
j_gene: TRBJ2-1
d_gene: TRBD2
v_gene: TRBV28
CDR3aa: CASSSGGGMYNEQFF
CDR3nt: TGTGCCAGCAGTTCGGGGGGAGGGATGTACAATGAGCAGTTCTTC

len: 13
abundance: few
j_gene: TRBJ1-1
d_gene: .
v_gene: TRBV10-2
CDR3aa: CASSVAANTEAFF
CDR3nt: TGCGCCAGCAGTGTTGCGGCTAACACTGAAGCTTTCTTT